These 25 T cell receptor beta chains were sequenced from one sample in a study of T cells in Graves' hyperthyroidism and ophthalmopathy. Template material for amplifying TCR beta CDR3 regions consisted of RNA transcripts. The HTBI primer set drove a first-round RT-PCR of the TCR CDR3. TCRdb itself ran the multiplex PCR reads through MiXCR, one entry per CDR3 protein. The sample lists 410,000 or so distinct CDR3 sequences; approximately 15% were seen once. Sequenced material: blood. These TCRs come from a man between 18 and 29 years old with Graves' ophthalmopathy.

The chain's CDR3 is CASSSSRDRGFSAFF. CDR3 DNA: TGTGCCAGTAGTAGCTCCCGGGACAGGGGATTTTCAGCTTTCTTT. The genes are TRBV19 and TRBJ1-1; 10 nucleotides match TRBD1. V was clipped by 4 bases and J by 10 bases; unmatched bases: 12. There are 15 residues in the CDR3. CDR1 and CDR2 from the germline V gene are LNHDA and SQIVND (reference sequence). Drawing the rest from reference TRBV19 and TRBJ1-1, the complete variable domain is DGGITQSPKYLFRKEGQNVTLSCEQNLNHDAMYWYRQDPGQGLRLIYYSQIVNDFQKGDIAEGYSVSREKKESFPLTVTSAQKNPTAFYLCASSSSRDRGFSAFFGQGTRLTVV.

This clonotype was observed at least ten times. The rearrangement links TRBV4-1 to TRBJ2-3; D ambiguous. Germline V CDR1 and CDR2: MGHRA, YSYEKL. V dropped 7 bases and J dropped 2 bases, with 10 bases sitting between them. The CDR3 has 13 amino acids. The chain's CDR3 is CASIAVDTDTQYF. CDR3 coding DNA: TGCGCCAGCATCGCCGTGGACACAGATACGCAGTATTTT.

Ten or more counts support this clonotype. The chain couples TRBV7-2 to TRBJ2-6; possible D gene TRBD2, 5 bases. The CDR3 extends over 15 amino acids. V gave up 5 bases and J gave up 2 bases, with 10 bases separating them. Germline V gene sequence: CDR1 SGHTA, CDR2 FQGNSA. Written as DNA, the CDR3 is TGTGCCAGCAGCCCGAGCGGAGCTGGGGCCAACGTCCTGACTTTC. Translation gives CASSPSGAGANVLTF.

As for this clonotype: A junction boundary mismatches the germline segment, possibly from a read error. V and J are TRBV7-9 and TRBJ2-5, with a possible D match to TRBD1 (5 bases). Germline CDR1 SEHNR, CDR2 FQNEAQ (reference sequence). The CDR3 totals 16 residues. The CDR3 nucleotides read TGTGCCGGCAGCTTAGTAGGGGCCAGAACCCAAGAGACCCAGTACTTC. It codes for CAGSLVGARTQETQYF.

This clonotype was detected ten times or more. V usage is TRBV5-1 and J usage is TRBJ2-2; the D is unclear. This CDR3 region has 13 residues. Germline CDR1 SGHRS, CDR2 YFSETQ. Trimming pared 5 bases from V and 4 bases from J, leaving 9 bases between. The CDR3 is CASSTDGTGELFF. CDR3 DNA: TGCGCCAGCAGTACCGATGGCACCGGGGAGCTGTTTTTT.

A word on this clonotype: A read error may be the cause here, since a much bigger clone is one base away. This chain links TRBV19 with TRBJ2-7; TRBD1 might be the D (5 bases). The CDR3 has 15 amino acids. V was cut by 6 bases and J by 5 bases, with 20 bases left in between. Germline lookup yields CDR1 LNHDA and CDR2 SQIVND (reference sequence). In nucleotides, the CDR3 is TGTGCCAGTAGCCCGATGGACACGGAAAGCCACGAGCAGTACTTC. It codes for CASSPMDTESHEQYF.

In this sample, this clonotype turned up a few times. V gene TRBV4-2 combines with J gene TRBJ2-1, with unresolved D. V shed 1 base and J shed 15 bases, with 10 bases lying between them. CDR1 is LGHNA and CDR2 is YNFKEQ in the germline V gene. The CDR3 has 11 amino acids. The CDR3 protein is CASSQVGFWFF. For the CDR3, the DNA is TGTGCCAGCAGCCAAGTTGGGTTTTGGTTCTTC.

This clonotype was picked up many times. CDR3 amino acids: CASSPGDRKETQYF. The CDR3 DNA is TGTGCCAGCAGTCCGGGAGACAGAAAAGAGACCCAGTACTTC. The chain uses TRBV2 and TRBJ2-5; D may be TRBD2 (6 bases). This CDR3 spans 14 amino acids. From germline, CDR1 is SNHLY and CDR2 FYNNEI. Trimming pared 5 bases from V and 3 bases from J, leaving 13 bases between. The variable domain in full, completed from reference TRBV2 and TRBJ2-5, reads EPEVTQTPSHQVTQMGQEVILRCVPISNHLYFYWYRQILGQKVEFLVSFYNNEISEKSEIFDDQFSVERPDGSNFTLKIRSTKLEDSAMYFCASSPGDRKETQYFGPGTRLLVL.

This chain links TRBV27 with TRBJ2-7; 9 nucleotides agree with TRBD2. CDR3 size: 16 residues. Germline V CDR1 and CDR2: MNHEY, SMNVEV (reference sequence). The V segment lost 6 bases and the J segment 4 bases; nucleotides outside the gene matches: 13. The CDR3 DNA follows: TGTGCCAGCAGCCACCCCGGGCTAGCGGGGCGGTACGAGCAGTACTTC. It encodes CASSHPGLAGRYEQYF.

This clonotype came up a few times. This chain joins TRBV19 and TRBJ2-1; 7 bases are shared with TRBD2. CDR1 and CDR2 (germline): LNHDA, SQIVND (reference sequence). V shed 3 bases, J shed 6 bases, and the junction held 8 bases outside the gene matches. CDR3 length: 15 residues. The CDR3 protein is CASSILAGVGNEQFF. The CDR3 bases are TGTGCCAGTAGTATTCTCGCGGGAGTTGGCAATGAGCAGTTCTTC. The complete variable domain, with remaining parts taken from reference TRBV19 and TRBJ2-1, reads DGGITQSPKYLFRKEGQNVTLSCEQNLNHDAMYWYRQDPGQGLRLIYYSQIVNDFQKGDIAEGYSVSREKKESFPLTVTSAQKNPTAFYLCASSILAGVGNEQFFGPGTRLTVL.

Many counts were recorded for this clonotype. This sequence joins TRBV20-1 and TRBJ2-7; tentatively, D is TRBD2 (6 bases). The CDR3 is 14 residues long. V shed 5 bases and J shed 9 bases, with 23 bases lying between them. Germline V lookup: CDR1 DFQATT, CDR2 SNEGSKA (reference sequence). CDR3 in DNA: TGCAGTGCTCGAAAAAGGGACTTCGGAAGGTGGCAGTACTTC. Translated, it gives CSARKRDFGRWQYF.

This clonotype was counted ten times or more. This sequence joins TRBV7-2 and TRBJ2-3; no reliable D call. Trimming removed 3 bases from V and 2 bases from J, with 9 bases in between. CDR1 SGHTA and CDR2 FQGNSA come from the germline V gene. This CDR3 has 14 amino acids. As DNA, the CDR3 is TGTGCCAGCAGCTTCCGACTCATCACAGATACGCAGTATTTT. This codes for CASSFRLITDTQYF.

The chain couples TRBV5-1 to TRBJ2-2; a weak D match, TRBD2 (6 bases). V gave up 4 bases and J gave up 0 bases, with 7 bases separating them. Germline V gene data show CDR1 as SGHRS and CDR2 as YFSETQ. The CDR3 length is 14 residues. The CDR3 reads CASSQRANTGELFF. The CDR3 DNA sequence: TGCGCCAGCAGCCAGCGGGCGAACACCGGGGAGCTGTTTTTT.

This clonotype was found once. The chain links TRBV5-1 to TRBJ1-5; TRBD1 agrees at 10 bases. CDR1 SGHRS and CDR2 YFSETQ come from the germline V gene. The CDR3 is made up of 15 amino acids. Trimming removed 0 bases from V and 6 bases from J; junction bases left unmatched: 3. The CDR3 loop reads CASSLGDRGGQPQHF. Written as DNA, the CDR3 is TGCGCCAGCAGCTTGGGGGACAGGGGCGGTCAGCCCCAGCATTTT.

This clonotype was seen at least ten times. The genes are TRBV5-1 and TRBJ2-3; the D is unclear. CDR1 SGHRS and CDR2 YFSETQ come from the germline V gene. Trimming removed 1 base at V and 3 bases at J, with 9 bases between. The CDR3 spans 14 residues. CDR3: CASSLILITDTQYF. Written as DNA, the CDR3 is TGCGCCAGCAGCTTGATACTCATTACAGATACGCAGTATTTT.

This clonotype was detected many times. V and J are TRBV7-2 and TRBJ1-5, with D maybe TRBD1 (6 bases). V lost 5 bases, J lost 1 base, and 12 bases lay in between. The CDR3 contains 15 residues. Germline CDR1 SGHTA, CDR2 FQGNSA. CDR3 in amino acids: CASSKQGNSNQPQHF. The CDR3 DNA is TGTGCCAGCAGCAAACAGGGCAACAGCAATCAGCCCCAGCATTTT.

This clonotype was seen ten or more times. The chain has TRBV20-1 and TRBJ2-3; 9 bases are shared with TRBD2. Germline loops: CDR1 DFQATT, CDR2 SNEGSKA (reference sequence). The CDR3 covers 14 residues. Unmatched junction bases numbered 3, after V lost 5 bases and J lost 0 bases. The CDR3: CSALAGTSTDTQYF. CDR3 nucleotides: TGCAGTGCTCTAGCGGGGACCAGCACAGATACGCAGTATTTT.

The chain joins TRBV27 to TRBJ2-1, with D maybe TRBD2 (6 bases). The CDR3 has 14 amino acids. V lost 10 bases to trimming and J lost 0 bases, with 13 bases between them. The germline V gene encodes CDR1 MNHEY and CDR2 SMNVEV (reference sequence). As DNA, the CDR3 is TGTGCCACCGACGACGGGAGCTCCTACAATGAGCAGTTCTTC. This gives the protein CATDDGSSYNEQFF.

Ten or more counts support this clonotype. The genes are TRBV7-2 and TRBJ1-2, with D maybe TRBD1 (5 bases). V was cut by 7 bases and J by 4 bases, with 16 bases left in between. Germline CDR1 and CDR2: SGHTA and FQGNSA. This CDR3 spans 14 amino acids. Here the CDR3 DNA reads TGTGCCAGCAATTCCCTAGGGGCTTTCTATGGCTACACCTTC. Translation: CASNSLGAFYGYTF. Combining the CDR3 with reference TRBV7-2 and TRBJ1-2 gives the whole variable domain GAGVSQSPSNKVTEKGKDVELRCDPISGHTALYWYRQSLGQGLEFLIYFQGNSAPDKSGLPSDRFSAERTGGSVSTLTIQRTQQEDSAVYLCASNSLGAFYGYTFGSGTRLTVV.

This clonotype was observed at least ten times. The chain joins TRBV12-3 or TRBV12-4 to TRBJ1-2; D uncertain. Between the trimmed V and J ends, which lost 6 bases and 8 bases, there was a span of 16 bases. The CDR3 totals 13 residues. In DNA, the CDR3 is TGTGCCAGCAGCCTACGGTTGGTCCACGGCTACACCTTC. Protein: CASSLRLVHGYTF.

Note on this clonotype: A much larger clone lies a single base off, so this may be a read error. The V and J genes are TRBV12-3 or TRBV12-4 and TRBJ1-2; no reliable D call. The CDR3 is 14 amino acids. Trimming took 1 base from V and 4 from J, leaving 10 bases between them. DNA of the CDR3: TGTGCCAGCAGTTTAGAGGTGGTTCTCTATGGCTACACCTTC. Amino acids: CASSLEVVLYGYTF.

This clonotype was found many times. The chain recombines TRBV18 with TRBJ1-1; D unresolved. The CDR3 extends over 17 amino acids. The germline V and J ends were trimmed by 2 bases and 0 bases, with 16 bases remaining between them. In germline, CDR1 is KGHSH, CDR2 LQKENI. CDR3 region: CASSPIVQSRMNTEAFF. Here the CDR3 DNA reads TGTGCCAGCTCACCAATTGTCCAGAGCCGAATGAACACTGAAGCTTTCTTT.

This clonotype has ten or more counts. The V gene is TRBV30, the J gene TRBJ1-5; D perhaps matches TRBD1 (6 bases). Deletions cut 5 bases from V and 5 bases from J, with 10 bases between. CDR3 length: 12 amino acids. Germline CDR1 is GTSNPN and CDR2 is SVGIG (reference sequence). The CDR3 DNA is TGTGCCTGGGGACAGTGGGATCAGCCCCAGCATTTT. Protein sequence: CAWGQWDQPQHF.

This clonotype was counted ten times or more. This chain connects TRBV12-3 or TRBV12-4 to TRBJ2-3, with TRBD1 matching over 11 bases. This CDR3 spans 16 amino acids. The trim removed 4 bases at V and 3 bases at J, leaving 6 bases unmatched. DNA of the CDR3: TGTGCCAGCAGTTCCTCCGGGACAGGGGGGACAGATACGCAGTATTTT. Protein sequence: CASSSSGTGGTDTQYF.

The chain is built from TRBV7-9 and TRBJ2-3; the D is unclear. Germline values: CDR1 SEHNR, CDR2 FQNEAQ (reference sequence). CDR3 size: 13 residues. V lost 4 bases and J 9 bases, leaving 14 bases between the germline ends. CDR3 residues: CASSSQWVDTQYF. The DNA for the CDR3 is TGTGCCAGCAGCTCCCAGTGGGTGGACACGCAGTATTTT.